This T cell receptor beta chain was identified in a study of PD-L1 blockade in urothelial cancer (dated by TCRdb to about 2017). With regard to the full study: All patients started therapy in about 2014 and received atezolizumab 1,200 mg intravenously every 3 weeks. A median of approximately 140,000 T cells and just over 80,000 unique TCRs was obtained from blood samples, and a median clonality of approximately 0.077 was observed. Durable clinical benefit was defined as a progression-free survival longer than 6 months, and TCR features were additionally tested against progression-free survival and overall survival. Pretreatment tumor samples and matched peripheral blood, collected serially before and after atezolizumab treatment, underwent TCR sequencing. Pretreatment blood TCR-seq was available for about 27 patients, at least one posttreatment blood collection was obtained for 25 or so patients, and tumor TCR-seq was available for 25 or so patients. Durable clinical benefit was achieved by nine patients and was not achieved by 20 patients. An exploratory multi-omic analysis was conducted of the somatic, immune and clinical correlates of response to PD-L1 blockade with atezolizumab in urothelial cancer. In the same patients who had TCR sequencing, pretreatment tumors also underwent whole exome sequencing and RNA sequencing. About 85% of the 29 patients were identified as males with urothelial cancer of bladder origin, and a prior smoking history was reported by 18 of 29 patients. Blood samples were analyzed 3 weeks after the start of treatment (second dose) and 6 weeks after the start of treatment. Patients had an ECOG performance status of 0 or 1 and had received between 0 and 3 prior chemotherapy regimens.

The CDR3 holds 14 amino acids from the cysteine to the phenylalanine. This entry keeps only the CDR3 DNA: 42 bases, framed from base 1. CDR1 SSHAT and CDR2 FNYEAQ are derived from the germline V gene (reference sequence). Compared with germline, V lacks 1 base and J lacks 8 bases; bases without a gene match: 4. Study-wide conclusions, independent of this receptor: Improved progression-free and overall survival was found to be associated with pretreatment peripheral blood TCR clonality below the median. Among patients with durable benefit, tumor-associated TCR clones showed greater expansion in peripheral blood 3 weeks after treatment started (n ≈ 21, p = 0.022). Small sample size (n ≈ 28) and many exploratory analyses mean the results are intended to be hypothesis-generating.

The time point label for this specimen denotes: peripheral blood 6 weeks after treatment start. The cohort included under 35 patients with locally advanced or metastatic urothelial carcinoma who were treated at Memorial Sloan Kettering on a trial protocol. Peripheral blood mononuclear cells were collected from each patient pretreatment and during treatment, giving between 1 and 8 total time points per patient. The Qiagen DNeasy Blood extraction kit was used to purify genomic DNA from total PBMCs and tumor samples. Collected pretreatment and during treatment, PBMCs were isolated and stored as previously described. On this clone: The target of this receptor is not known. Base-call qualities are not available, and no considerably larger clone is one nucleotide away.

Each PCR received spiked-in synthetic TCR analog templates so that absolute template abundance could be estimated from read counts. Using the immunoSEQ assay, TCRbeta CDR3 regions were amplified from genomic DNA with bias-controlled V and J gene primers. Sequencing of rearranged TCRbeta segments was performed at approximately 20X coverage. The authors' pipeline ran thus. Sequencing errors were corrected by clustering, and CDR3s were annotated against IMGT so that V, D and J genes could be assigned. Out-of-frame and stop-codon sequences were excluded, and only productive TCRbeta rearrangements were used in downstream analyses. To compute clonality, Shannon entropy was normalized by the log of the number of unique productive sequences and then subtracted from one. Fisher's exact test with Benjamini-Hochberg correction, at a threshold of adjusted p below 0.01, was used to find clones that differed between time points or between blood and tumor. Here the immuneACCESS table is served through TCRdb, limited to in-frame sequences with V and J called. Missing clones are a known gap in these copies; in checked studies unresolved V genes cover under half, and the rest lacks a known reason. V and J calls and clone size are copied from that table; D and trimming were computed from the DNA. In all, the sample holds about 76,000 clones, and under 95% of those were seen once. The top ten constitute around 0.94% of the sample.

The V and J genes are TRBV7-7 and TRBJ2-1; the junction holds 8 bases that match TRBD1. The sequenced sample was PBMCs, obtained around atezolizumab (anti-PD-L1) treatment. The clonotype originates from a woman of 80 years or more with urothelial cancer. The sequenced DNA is TGTGCCAGCAGCTTAGGACAGGGGTTCGATGAGCAGTTCTTC. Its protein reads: CASSLGQGFDEQFF.